The rows below give T cell receptor beta chains drawn from one sample of a study of T-cell reconstitution after alpha-beta-depleted transplantation in children. TCRdb recomputed calls from the PCR reads with MiXCR, one row per CDR3 protein. Of approximately 1,000,000 distinct CDR3 sequences listed, about 29% are singletons. Here the sequenced sample was PBMCs, mostly from graft donor cells, taken 360 days after TCRalphabeta/CD19-depleted stem cell transplant. These receptors were collected from a boy in the first two years of life who had a stem cell transplant for SCID, so the T cells may come from the graft donor. Both conserved end residues are part of each CDR3. D genes are given only for firm matches. Only some rows state a clone size, as once, few, many or a class for expanded clones.

clone_size: few
v_call: TRBV3-1
d_call: TRBD1
j_call: TRBJ2-7
cdr3_aa: CASSHHPVVGQPSYEQYF
cdr3_nt: TGTGCCAGCAGCCATCACCCGGTGGTGGGACAGCCTTCCTACGAGCAGTACTTC

clone_size: -
v_call: TRBV5-5
d_call: TRBD1
j_call: TRBJ1-5
cdr3_aa: CASSTTGGGNQPQHF
cdr3_nt: TGTGCCAGCAGCACCACAGGGGGCGGCAATCAGCCCCAGCATTTT

clone_size: few
v_call: TRBV28
d_call: -
j_call: TRBJ1-2
cdr3_aa: CASSRQIDYGYTF
cdr3_nt: TGTGCCAGCAGCCGACAGATTGACTATGGCTACACCTTC

clone_size: once
v_call: TRBV12-3/TRBV12-4
d_call: -
j_call: TRBJ2-1
cdr3_aa: CASSFGTLSDNEQFF
cdr3_nt: TGTGCCAGCAGTTTCGGTACACTATCGGACAATGAGCAGTTCTTC

clone_size: few
v_call: TRBV4-1
d_call: -
j_call: TRBJ2-7
cdr3_aa: CASSQLYGYEQYF
cdr3_nt: TGCGCCAGCAGCCAGCTGTACGGCTACGAGCAGTACTTC

clone_size: once
v_call: TRBV12-3/TRBV12-4
d_call: -
j_call: TRBJ2-1
cdr3_aa: CASSFPRGVNEQFF
cdr3_nt: TGTGCCAGCAGTTTCCCCAGGGGGGTCAATGAGCAGTTCTTC

clone_size: -
v_call: TRBV11-2
d_call: -
j_call: TRBJ2-2
cdr3_aa: CASSLGKGGELFF
cdr3_nt: TGTGCCAGCAGCTTGGGCAAGGGCGGGGAGCTGTTTTTT

clone_size: few
v_call: TRBV24-1
d_call: TRBD2
j_call: TRBJ2-1
cdr3_aa: CATSDSGLALNEQFF
cdr3_nt: TGTGCCACCAGTGATTCGGGACTAGCTCTGAATGAGCAGTTCTTC

clone_size: -
v_call: TRBV20-1
d_call: -
j_call: TRBJ1-1
cdr3_aa: CSARLFAGTTGSEAFF
cdr3_nt: TGCAGTGCTAGATTGTTTGCAGGCACGACGGGGTCTGAAGCTTTCTTT

clone_size: many
v_call: TRBV3-1
d_call: -
j_call: TRBJ2-7
cdr3_aa: CASSQASYEQYF
cdr3_nt: TGTGCCAGCAGCCAGGCCTCCTACGAGCAGTACTTC

clone_size: -
v_call: TRBV7-8
d_call: -
j_call: TRBJ2-5
cdr3_aa: CASSPGVADQETQYF
cdr3_nt: TGTGCCAGCAGCCCCGGGGTAGCAGACCAAGAGACCCAGTACTTC